Included here is one T cell receptor (beta chain) sequence, with context. Its target is not known. The sample is drawn from a study of shared clonotypes between healthy human individuals. For the study at large: Three plates each covered CD4 naive and memory; CD8 naive two, CD8 memory one.

The naive CD8 subset, CD45RO-negative cells positively selected for CCR7, excluded terminally differentiated effector memory CD45RA+ cells. Study-wide results and limits: Larger richness was generally estimated for naive than memory subsets.

Assay used: immunoSEQ multiplex PCR; TCRdb lists only in-frame clones, some missing. The data hold some 630,000 clones, with approximately 96% observed a single time. V gave up 0 bases and J gave up 4 bases; unmatched junction bases: 3. In germline, CDR1 is SGHDT, CDR2 YYEEEE. This CDR3 comprises 14 residues. The clonotype comes from a woman aged 30 to 39 in good health. Sequencing input: naive CD8+ T cells sorted from blood. This chain joins TRBV5-6 and TRBJ1-2, with 7 bases aligning to TRBD1. The CDR3 sequence is CASSLATGSYGYTF. The CDR3 bases are TGTGCCAGCAGCTTGGCGACAGGGAGCTATGGCTACACCTTC.